This is a list of T cell receptor beta chains from one sample in a study of technical replicates of blood from a handful of donors. Using immunoSEQ multiplex PCR, the repertoire was profiled, and TCRdb retains in-frame clones only, with some absent. This sample carries around 92,000 clones, around 95% of them seen once, and the ten largest clones take about 0.23%. The specimen was T cells isolated from PBMCs. The source of these receptors is a human donor in good health. Each CDR3 is given with its conserved first and last residue. D genes are given only for firm matches. Not all rows give a size; the values are once, few, many and, for expanded clones, a class.

V gene,D gene,clone size,J gene,CDR3 DNA,CDR3 protein
TRBV4-1,NA,NA,TRBJ1-1,TGCGCCAGCAGCCAAGGAGGGGGTGGTGAAGCTTTCTTT,CASSQGGGGEAFF
TRBV5-8,NA,NA,TRBJ1-5,TGTGCCAGCAGCTTCCCCGGGGGGGGTCAGCCCCAGCATTTT,CASSFPGGGQPQHF
TRBV18,TRBD1,NA,TRBJ2-2,TGTGCCAGCTCACCACGGACAGGGTTTTCCACCGGGGAGCTGTTTTTT,CASSPRTGFSTGELFF
TRBV5-6,TRBD1,NA,TRBJ1-2,TGTGCCAGCAGCGGGGGAAGGACAGGGGATCGCTATGGCTACACCTTC,CASSGGRTGDRYGYTF
TRBV6-5,TRBD2,NA,TRBJ2-2,TGTGCCAGCTCCACCGGGGGGGGCCCCAAGGAGGGGCTGTTTTTT,CASSTGGGPKEGLFF
TRBV5-6,NA,NA,TRBJ2-5,TGTGCCAGCAGCCACGAGGGACACCTGCGAGAGACCCAGTACTTC,CASSHEGHLRETQYF
TRBV2,NA,NA,TRBJ2-7,TGTGCCAGCAGTTCTCACCCCCCGAGGCAGGGAACCTACGAGCAGTACTTC,CASSSHPPRQGTYEQYF
TRBV28,NA,NA,TRBJ1-1,TGTGCCAGCAGCAATTACGGGGGGGTTAACACTGAAGCTTTCTTT,CASSNYGGVNTEAFF
TRBV29-1,NA,NA,TRBJ1-1,TGCAGCGTTGCGAGACAGCCGTTGAACACTGAAGCTTTCTTT,CSVARQPLNTEAFF
TRBV28,NA,NA,TRBJ2-1,TGTGCCAGCAGCCCCCGATTTCCAGGCGGTTCGGGAAATGAGCAGTTCTTC,CASSPRFPGGSGNEQFF
TRBV2,NA,NA,TRBJ2-3,TGTGCCAGCAGTTCCGTAGATACGCAGTATTTT,CASSSVDTQYF
TRBV29-1,TRBD2,NA,TRBJ2-3,TGCAGCGGAGAGCGGGGGGGAAACACAGATACGCAGTATTTT,CSGERGGNTDTQYF
TRBV25-1,TRBD1,NA,TRBJ2-7,TGTGCCAGCAGTGATTCCCCGGGACAGGGGTCCTACGAGCAGTACTTC,CASSDSPGQGSYEQYF
TRBV18,NA,NA,TRBJ1-1,TGTGCCAGCTCACCATTGCCGATGACATTCGAAACTGAAGCTTTCTTT,CASSPLPMTFETEAFF
TRBV9,TRBD1,NA,TRBJ2-7,TGTGCCAGCAGTGAGAGGGACAGGGCAAGTTACGAGCAGTACTTC,CASSERDRASYEQYF
TRBV6-5,NA,NA,TRBJ1-4,TGTGCCAGCAGTTATTCGTCACGTCTGGAGAAACTGTTTTTT,CASSYSSRLEKLFF
TRBV6-1,TRBD1,NA,TRBJ1-2,TGTGCCAGCGACCGGGACAGCCTCTATGGCTACACCTTC,CASDRDSLYGYTF
TRBV7-6,TRBD2,NA,TRBJ2-1,TGTGCCAGCAGCTTAGCTCGGGGGGGTGAGCAGTTCTTC,CASSLARGGEQFF
TRBV5-1,NA,NA,TRBJ2-1,TGCGCCAGCAGAGATTGGGGGCTATGGAATGAGCAGTTCTTC,CASRDWGLWNEQFF
TRBV27,TRBD2,NA,TRBJ2-1,TGTGCCAGCACGTTGGCGGGAGGGCTGAGTGAGCAGTTCTTC,CASTLAGGLSEQFF
TRBV4-1,NA,NA,TRBJ2-1,TGCGCCAGCAGCCAGCCGGCGGCCAGCTCCTACAATGAGCAGTTCTTC,CASSQPAASSYNEQFF
TRBV19,NA,NA,TRBJ2-5,TGTGCCAGAATCACAGGTTCGTGGGAAGAGACCCAGTACTTC,CARITGSWEETQYF
TRBV28,TRBD2,NA,TRBJ2-7,TGTGCCAGCAGTCCTCCGGGACTAGTGTCACCTAACAACCAGGAGCAGTACTTC,CASSPPGLVSPNNQEQYF
TRBV5-4,TRBD1,NA,TRBJ2-7,TGTGCCAGCAGCTTGAGGACAGGGGGAAACGAGCAGTACTTC,CASSLRTGGNEQYF
TRBV7-9,TRBD1,NA,TRBJ2-7,TGTGCCAGCAGCTTTAAGACGGGACAGGGGGCTATCTCAACCTACGAGCAGTACTTC,CASSFKTGQGAISTYEQYF
TRBV2,NA,once,TRBJ2-5,TGTGCCAGCAGTGAATGGAGAGCGGAGACCCAGTACTTC,CASSEWRAETQYF
TRBV21-1,NA,NA,TRBJ2-2,TGTGCCAGCACCCTGGGAAGGACTCATACTCCGAACACCGGGGAGCTGTTTTTT,CASTLGRTHTPNTGELFF
TRBV28,NA,once,TRBJ1-5,TGTGCCAGCAGTCTACCCCAGGGCTATCATCAGCCCCAGCATTTT,CASSLPQGYHQPQHF
TRBV7-9,TRBD1,NA,TRBJ1-1,TGTGCCAGCAGGAGGGGGCGGATGAACACTGAAGCTTTCTTT,CASRRGRMNTEAFF
TRBV10-1,NA,NA,TRBJ1-4,TGCGCCAGCCCCCCACAGGGATCAACTAATGAAAAACTGTTTTTT,CASPPQGSTNEKLFF
TRBV5-5,TRBD2,NA,TRBJ2-7,TGTGCCAGCAGCTTATCCGGGACTAGCGGGCGTTATGGGCAGTACTTC,CASSLSGTSGRYGQYF
TRBV5-4,NA,NA,TRBJ1-2,TGTGCCAGCAGCTCTCTCGAGGGAGGGGACAAGGGCTACACCTTC,CASSSLEGGDKGYTF
TRBV6-4,TRBD2,NA,TRBJ2-2,TGTGCCAGCAGTCCGGGACTAGCGGGGGGCCACACGAACACCGGGGAGCTGTTTTTT,CASSPGLAGGHTNTGELFF
TRBV12-5,NA,NA,TRBJ2-7,TGTGCTAGTGGTTTGGGACTCTACGAGCAGTACTTC,CASGLGLYEQYF
TRBV7-7,TRBD2,NA,TRBJ2-1,TGTGCCAGCAGCTTATCAACTAGCGGGTACAATGAGCAGTTCTTC,CASSLSTSGYNEQFF
TRBV7-9,TRBD1,NA,TRBJ2-2,TGTGCCAGCAGCTTACTCAGAACGGCACAGGGGTACACCGGGGAGCTGTTTTTT,CASSLLRTAQGYTGELFF
TRBV9,TRBD2,NA,TRBJ2-7,TGTGCCAGCAGCGTAGCGGGCGGGAGGTCCTCCTACGAGCAGTACTTC,CASSVAGGRSSYEQYF
TRBV19,TRBD2,NA,TRBJ2-1,TGTGCCAGTAGTAGACTAGCGGGTGCGCTCCCCTCCTACAATGAGCAGTTCTTC,CASSRLAGALPSYNEQFF
TRBV11-2,NA,NA,TRBJ2-2,TGTGCCAGCAGCGAAGTCCTTACAGGCAGGAACACCGGGGAGCTGTTTTTT,CASSEVLTGRNTGELFF
TRBV30,NA,NA,TRBJ1-1,TGTGCCTGGAGTTTGGCGGCGGGGACTGAAGCTTTCTTT,CAWSLAAGTEAFF
TRBV4-1,NA,NA,TRBJ2-7,TGCGCCAGCAGCCAAGATCCGGACAGTCCGCGCGAGCAGTACTTC,CASSQDPDSPREQYF
TRBV27,NA,NA,TRBJ1-5,TGTGCCAGCAGTTTCTCGGAGGTCCATCAGCCCCAGCATTTT,CASSFSEVHQPQHF
TRBV6-4,TRBD1,NA,TRBJ1-1,TGTGCCAGCAAAGGGACAGAGAACACTGAAGCTTTCTTT,CASKGTENTEAFF
TRBV28,NA,NA,TRBJ1-5,TGTGCCAGCAGTTTGGACAGTTATAGCAATCAGCCCCAGCATTTT,CASSLDSYSNQPQHF
TRBV6-1,NA,NA,TRBJ1-4,TGTGCCAGCAGGGACAGCCAAAATGAAAAACTGTTTTTT,CASRDSQNEKLFF
TRBV6-1,TRBD2,once,TRBJ2-5,TGTGCAGTCCCGACCCCTCTTGCGGGAGTACAGACCCAGTACTTC,CAVPTPLAGVQTQYF
TRBV10-3,TRBD1,NA,TRBJ2-7,TGTGCCATCAGCGGGGTCCCGGGACAGGGCAAATACGAGCAGTACTTC,CAISGVPGQGKYEQYF
TRBV4-1,TRBD1,NA,TRBJ1-2,TGCGCCAGCAGCCAAGTGCCCGGGACAGGGCCCCGAGCTAACTATGGCTACACCTTC,CASSQVPGTGPRANYGYTF
TRBV6-1,TRBD1,once,TRBJ1-5,TGTGCCAGCATGGGACAGCACAGGCAGCCCCAGCATTTT,CASMGQHRQPQHF
TRBV11-3,NA,once,TRBJ1-3,TGTGCCAGCAGCGCCTGGAGGTCAGGGGAAGAAAACACCATATATTTT,CASSAWRSGEENTIYF